These T cell receptor beta chains were read from a single sample in a study of cytomegalovirus exposure and HLA in healthy donors. The repertoire was sequenced with immunoSEQ multiplex PCR; TCRdb's copy has only in-frame clones and lacks some. The table has roughly 190,000 clones, approximately 86% seen once. The sequenced sample was PBMCs. These TCRs come from a man aged 25-45 years in good health and CMV-seropositive. Each CDR3 is given with its conserved first and last residue. The order of the fields is V gene, J gene, CDR3 protein.

TRBV6-5	TRBJ2-1	CASTSSRVTGGEQFF
TRBV13	TRBJ2-1	CASSLEASGRAVDEQFF
TRBV23-1	TRBJ2-2	CASSHPRRDYNTGELFF
TRBV23-1	TRBJ1-1	CASSHPPGQDLNTEAFF
TRBV10-1	TRBJ2-5	CASSGGGGPQETQYF
TRBV6-5	TRBJ2-7	CASTFQGGLSSEQYF
TRBV6-5	TRBJ1-2	CASRARGFSGYTF
TRBV5-4	TRBJ2-1	CASSLGAGERWFF
TRBV7-9	TRBJ1-4	CASSSDGANEKLFF
TRBV27	TRBJ2-2	CASSFYGELFF
TRBV7-6	TRBJ2-1	CASSPPPGGLYNEQFF
TRBV15	TRBJ2-7	CATSVSGTSVDEQYF
TRBV28	TRBJ1-5	CASRGGNQPQHF
TRBV4-1	TRBJ2-5	CASSQEGGTQETQYF
TRBV11-2	TRBJ2-1	CASSMGQDIYNEQFF
TRBV4-1	TRBJ1-2	CASSQLTGGYYGYTF
TRBV5-5	TRBJ1-2	CASKGLLQGQGNFDYGYTF
TRBV5-5	TRBJ2-1	CASSLGRGTYNEQFF
TRBV6-6	TRBJ2-7	CASSYSGGTYEQYF
TRBV9	TRBJ2-2	CASSRSGGNTGELFF
TRBV2	TRBJ2-3	CASSVDLTDTQYF
TRBV12-5	TRBJ2-5	CASGLETIAQETQYF
TRBV5-8	TRBJ2-5	CASSFRVETQYF
TRBV6-6	TRBJ1-5	CASSYSWGEPQHF
TRBV7-8	TRBJ1-2	CASSTLGPTHYGYTF
TRBV6-1	TRBJ1-4	CASSARGTNEKLFF
TRBV5-1	TRBJ2-1	CASSSTSGTRIYNEQFF
TRBV11-2	TRBJ1-4	CASSPSPGTQQGKLFF
TRBV6-5	TRBJ1-2	CASSRASIYGYTF
TRBV9	TRBJ2-5	CASSVNRMAGGLETQYF
TRBV5-6	TRBJ2-1	CASSFKTSGSNEQFF
TRBV19	TRBJ1-1	CASNTWGQANTEAFF
TRBV28	TRBJ2-1	CASGTSGNSYNEQFF
TRBV6-6	TRBJ1-5	CASSYLDMTNQPQHF
TRBV5-4	TRBJ2-7	CASSFHLESYEQYF
TRBV12-5	TRBJ2-3	CASGLVTSGGYPDTQYF
TRBV30	TRBJ1-2	CAWSRTGHGGNGYTF
TRBV7-8	TRBJ1-5	CASSLARQNNQPQHF
TRBV6-5	TRBJ1-1	CASSYSIWDVNTEAFF
TRBV5-1	TRBJ2-3	CASSFLGTNTDTQYF
TRBV11-2	TRBJ2-5	CASSLGDGTQYF
TRBV10-3	TRBJ2-5	CAISGTSGLQETQYF
TRBV14	TRBJ1-3	CASSQDRNTIYF
TRBV11-1	TRBJ2-3	CASSSSRPDTQYF
TRBV6-5	TRBJ2-2	CASRGQATNTGELFF
TRBV7-7	TRBJ2-5	CASSRDRGETQYF
TRBV6-6	TRBJ1-1	CASTYGRYGTEAFF
TRBV19	TRBJ1-1	CASSIAGMNTEAFF
TRBV9	TRBJ1-2	CASSPLGREGDYGYTF
TRBV30	TRBJ2-7	CAWSGGTEPYEQYF
TRBV14	TRBJ2-2	CASSPGQNTGELFF
TRBV5-1	TRBJ2-7	CASSWFSKDSSDEQYF
TRBV9	TRBJ1-2	CASSGRTGAVVLNGYTF
TRBV29-1	TRBJ1-5	CSVAGTGKHNQPQHF
TRBV7-2	TRBJ2-3	CASSLLSGGADTQYF